Reported below is one T cell receptor beta chain. The sample belongs to a study of beta chain features in type 1 diabetes. CDR3 length: 14 residues. The germline V gene encodes CDR1 MNHEY and CDR2 SVGAGI. V was clipped by 3 bases and J by 0 bases, with 8 bases between them. All of the isolated RNA was reverse transcribed, so expressed TCRB transcripts were sequenced. Assay used: immunoSEQ multiplex PCR; TCRdb lists only in-frame clones, some missing. This table holds about 330,000 clones, 9.5% to 11% found once. CD4+ naive, central memory, regulatory and stem cell-like memory subsets were isolated by sorting on CD45RO/CCR7/CD25/CD127/CD95/CD27.

The TCR originated in a woman aged 30 to 39 in good health. Input material: naive CD4+ T cells from blood. The chain uses TRBV6-5 and TRBJ1-2, with D unclear. CDR3 in amino acids: CASSYTEANYGYTF. In DNA form, the CDR3 reads TGTGCCAGCAGTTATACAGAAGCTAACTATGGCTACACCTTC.